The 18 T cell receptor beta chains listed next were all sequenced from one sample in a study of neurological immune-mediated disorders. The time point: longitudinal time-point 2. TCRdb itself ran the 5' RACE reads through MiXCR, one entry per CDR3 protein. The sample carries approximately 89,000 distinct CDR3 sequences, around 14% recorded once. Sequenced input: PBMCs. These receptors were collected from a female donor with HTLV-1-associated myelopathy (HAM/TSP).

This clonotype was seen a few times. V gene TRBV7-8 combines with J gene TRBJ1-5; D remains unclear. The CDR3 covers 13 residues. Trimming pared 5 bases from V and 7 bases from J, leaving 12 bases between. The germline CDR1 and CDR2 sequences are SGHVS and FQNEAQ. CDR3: CASSPRGPQPQHF. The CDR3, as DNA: TGTGCCAGCAGCCCCCGCGGGCCCCAGCCCCAGCATTTT.

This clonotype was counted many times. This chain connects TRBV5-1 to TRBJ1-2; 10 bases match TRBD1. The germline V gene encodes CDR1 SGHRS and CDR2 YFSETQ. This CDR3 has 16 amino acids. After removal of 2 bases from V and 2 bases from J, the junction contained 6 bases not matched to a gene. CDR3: CASSFGTGARNYGYTF. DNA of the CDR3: TGCGCCAGCAGCTTCGGGACAGGGGCACGAAACTATGGCTACACCTTC.

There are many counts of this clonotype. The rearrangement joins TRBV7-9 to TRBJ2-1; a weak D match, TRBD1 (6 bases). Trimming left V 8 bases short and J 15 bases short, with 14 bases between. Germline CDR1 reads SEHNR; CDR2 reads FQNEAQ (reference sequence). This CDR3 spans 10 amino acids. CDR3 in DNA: TGTGCCAGCGGGGGCCGGGGATGGTTCTTC. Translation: CASGGRGWFF.

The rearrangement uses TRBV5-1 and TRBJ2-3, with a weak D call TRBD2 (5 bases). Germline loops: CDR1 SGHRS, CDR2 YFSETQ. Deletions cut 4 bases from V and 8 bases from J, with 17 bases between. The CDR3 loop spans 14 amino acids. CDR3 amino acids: CASSQRSVSSTQYF. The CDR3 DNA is TGCGCCAGCAGCCAGCGGTCGGTGTCGTCTACGCAGTATTTT.

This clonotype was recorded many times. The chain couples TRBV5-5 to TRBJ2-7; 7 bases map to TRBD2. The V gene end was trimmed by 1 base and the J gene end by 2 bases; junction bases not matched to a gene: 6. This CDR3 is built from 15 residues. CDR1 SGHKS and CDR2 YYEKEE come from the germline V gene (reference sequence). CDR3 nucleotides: TGTGCCAGCAGCTTGACCGGGGGGACCACCTACGAGCAGTACTTC. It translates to CASSLTGGTTYEQYF.

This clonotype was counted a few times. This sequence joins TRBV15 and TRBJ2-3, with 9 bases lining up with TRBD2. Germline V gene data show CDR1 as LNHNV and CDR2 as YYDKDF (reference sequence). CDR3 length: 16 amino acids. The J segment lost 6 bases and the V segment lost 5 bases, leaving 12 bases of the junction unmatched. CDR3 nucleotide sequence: TGTGCCACCAGCTCTCTTCTGCGGGGGGGCTGGGATACGCAGTATTTT. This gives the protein CATSSLLRGGWDTQYF.

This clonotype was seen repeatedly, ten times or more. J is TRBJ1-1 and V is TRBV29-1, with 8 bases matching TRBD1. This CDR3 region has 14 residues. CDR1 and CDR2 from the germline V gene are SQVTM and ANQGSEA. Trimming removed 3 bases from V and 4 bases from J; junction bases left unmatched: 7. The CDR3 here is CSVDHRGDSTEAFF. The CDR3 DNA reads TGCAGCGTTGACCACAGGGGGGACAGCACTGAAGCTTTCTTT.

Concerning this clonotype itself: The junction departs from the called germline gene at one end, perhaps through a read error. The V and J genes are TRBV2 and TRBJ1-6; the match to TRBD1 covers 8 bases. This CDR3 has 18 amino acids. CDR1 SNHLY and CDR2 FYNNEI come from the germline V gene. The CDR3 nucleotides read TGTGCCAGCAGTGAGACAGGGGCCCATAGCTCCTATAATTCACCCCTCCGCTTT. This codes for CASSETGAHSSYNSPLRF.

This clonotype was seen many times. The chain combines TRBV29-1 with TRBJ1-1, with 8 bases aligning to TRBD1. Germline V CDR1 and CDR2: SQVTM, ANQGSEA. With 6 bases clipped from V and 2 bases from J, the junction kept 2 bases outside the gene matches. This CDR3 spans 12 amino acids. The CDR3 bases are TGCAGCGTGGACAGGGCTAACACTGAAGCTTTCTTT. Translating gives CSVDRANTEAFF.

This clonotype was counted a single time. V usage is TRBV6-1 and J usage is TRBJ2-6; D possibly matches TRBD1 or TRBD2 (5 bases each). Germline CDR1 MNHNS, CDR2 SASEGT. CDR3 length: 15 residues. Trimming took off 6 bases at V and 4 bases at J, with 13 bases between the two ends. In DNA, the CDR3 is TGTGCCAGCAGAGCAGGGACGGGGGGGGCCAACGTCCTGACTTTC. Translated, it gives CASRAGTGGANVLTF.

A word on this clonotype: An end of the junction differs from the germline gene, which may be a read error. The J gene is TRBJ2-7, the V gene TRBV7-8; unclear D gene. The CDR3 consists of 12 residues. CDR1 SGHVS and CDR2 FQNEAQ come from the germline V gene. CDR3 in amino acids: CVSSRHDDEQYF. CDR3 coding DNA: TGTGTCAGCAGCCGGCATGACGACGAGCAGTACTTC.

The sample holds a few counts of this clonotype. For the CDR3, the DNA is TGTGCCAGCAGCTTCTCCGGGACATACACAGATACGCAGTATTTT. Protein: CASSFSGTYTDTQYF. The V gene is TRBV7-2, the J gene TRBJ2-3; a weak D match, TRBD1 (6 bases). V dropped 3 bases and J dropped 2 bases, with 12 bases sitting between them. This CDR3 region has 15 residues. The germline V gene encodes CDR1 SGHTA and CDR2 FQGNSA.

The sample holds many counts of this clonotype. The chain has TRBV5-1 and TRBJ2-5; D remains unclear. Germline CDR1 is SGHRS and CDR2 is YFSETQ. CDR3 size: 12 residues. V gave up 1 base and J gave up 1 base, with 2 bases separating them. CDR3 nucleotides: TGCGCCAGCAGCTTGCCCCAAGAGACCCAGTACTTC. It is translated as CASSLPQETQYF.

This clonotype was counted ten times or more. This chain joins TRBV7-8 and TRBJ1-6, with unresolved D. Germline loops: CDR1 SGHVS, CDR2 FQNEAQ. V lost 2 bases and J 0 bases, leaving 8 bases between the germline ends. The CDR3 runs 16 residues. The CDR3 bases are TGTGCCAGCAGCTTAAGGGAGAGCTCCTATAATTCACCCCTCCACTTT. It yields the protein CASSLRESSYNSPLHF.

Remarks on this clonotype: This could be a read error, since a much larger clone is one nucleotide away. This CDR3 is CASTTTGGTETQYF. The CDR3 nucleotides are TGTGCCAGCACCACGACAGGGGGCACAGAAACGCAGTATTTT. The chain combines TRBV28 with TRBJ2-3, with 10 bases identical to TRBD1. In germline, CDR1 is MDHEN, CDR2 SYDVKM. This CDR3 has 14 amino acids.

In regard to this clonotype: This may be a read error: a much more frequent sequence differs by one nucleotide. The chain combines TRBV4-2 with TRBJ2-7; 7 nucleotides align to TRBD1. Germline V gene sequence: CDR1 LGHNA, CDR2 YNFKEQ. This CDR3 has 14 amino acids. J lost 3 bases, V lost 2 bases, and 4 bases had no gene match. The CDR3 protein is CASSQYAGGYEQYF. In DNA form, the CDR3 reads TGTGCCAGCAGCCAATATGCAGGGGGCTACGAGCAGTACTTC.

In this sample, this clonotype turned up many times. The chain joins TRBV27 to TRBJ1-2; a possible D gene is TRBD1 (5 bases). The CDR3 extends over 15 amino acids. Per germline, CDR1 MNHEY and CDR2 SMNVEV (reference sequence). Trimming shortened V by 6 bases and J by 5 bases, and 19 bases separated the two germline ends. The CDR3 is CASRRQWSLGYGYTF. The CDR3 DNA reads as TGTGCCAGCAGGCGACAGTGGAGCTTGGGGTATGGCTACACCTTC.

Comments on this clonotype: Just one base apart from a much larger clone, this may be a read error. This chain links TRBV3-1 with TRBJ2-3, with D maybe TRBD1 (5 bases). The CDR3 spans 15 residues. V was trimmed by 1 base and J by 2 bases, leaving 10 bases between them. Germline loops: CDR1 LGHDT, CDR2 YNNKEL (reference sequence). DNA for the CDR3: TGTGCCAGCAGCCAAGGGGGCCCGACCACAGATACGCAGTATTTT. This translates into CASSQGGPTTDTQYF.